This entry lists 10 T cell receptor beta chains sequenced from one sample in a study of cytomegalovirus exposure and HLA in healthy donors. Researchers ran the PCR with 60 Vbeta and 13 Jbeta primers. Clones were read by immunoSEQ multiplex PCR, and TCRdb kept only the in-frame ones, dropping some. The table has over 110,000 clones, 82% seen once. The sample was PBMCs. The receptor set was obtained from a male donor in good health and CMV-seronegative.

The chain combines TRBV7-9 with TRBJ2-1, with no clear D. Germline CDR1 reads SEHNR; CDR2 reads FQNEAQ (reference sequence). CDR3 size: 15 residues. V was pared by 4 bases and J by 0 bases, with 10 bases between. CDR3 sequence: CASSSTPSSYNEQFF. The CDR3 nucleotides read TGTGCCAGCAGCTCCACTCCGAGCTCCTACAATGAGCAGTTCTTC. Looking up the rest from reference TRBV7-9 and TRBJ2-1 gives the full variable domain: DTGVSQNPRHKITKRGQNVTFRCDPISEHNRLYWYRQTLGQGPEFLTYFQNEAQLEKSRLLSDRFSAERPKGSFSTLEIQRTEQGDSAMYLCASSSTPSSYNEQFFGPGTRLTVL.

This clone has a single count. The chain recombines TRBV18 with TRBJ2-7; possible D gene TRBD1, 5 bases. The CDR3 sequence is 15 residues long. The V gene's germline CDR1 is KGHSH and CDR2 LQKENI. With 0 bases removed from V and 2 bases from J, the gap between germline ends came to 11 bases. CDR3 residues: CASSPPGRDAYEQYF. The CDR3 DNA follows: TGTGCCAGCTCACCACCGGGCAGGGATGCCTACGAGCAGTACTTC.

The genes are TRBV7-6 and TRBJ2-5; 9 bases line up with TRBD1. The J segment lost 5 bases and the V segment lost 4 bases, leaving 5 bases of the junction unmatched. Germline CDR1 is SGHVS and CDR2 is FNYEAQ. The CDR3 spans 14 residues. The CDR3 region has the DNA TGTGCCAGCAGCTGGGGACAGGGAACTGAGACCCAGTACTTC. Its protein is CASSWGQGTETQYF.

The CDR3 DNA follows: TGTGCCAGCAGCTTCGACAGGGAGAACACCGGGGAGCTGTTTTTT. It translates to CASSFDRENTGELFF. This chain links TRBV7-3 with TRBJ2-2; 7 nucleotides agree with TRBD1. The V segment lost 3 bases and the J segment 1 base; nucleotides outside the gene matches: 2. CDR1 SGHTA and CDR2 FQGTGA come from the germline V gene. The CDR3 is 15 amino acids.

The V and J genes are TRBV10-3 and TRBJ2-7; TRBD2 is a possible D gene (6 bases). The CDR3 length is 12 residues. Per the germline V gene, CDR1 is ENHRY and CDR2 is SYGVKD. Trimming cost V 2 bases and J 7 bases, with 9 bases left between them. The CDR3 here is CAISEGAGEQYF. In nucleotides, the CDR3 is TGTGCCATCAGTGAGGGGGCGGGGGAGCAGTACTTC.

The chain couples TRBV6-5 to TRBJ2-7; D is unclear. This CDR3 has 14 amino acids. V lost 7 bases and J lost 3, with 16 bases in between. Germline V gene sequence: CDR1 MNHEY, CDR2 SVGAGI. In nucleotides, the CDR3 is TGTGCCAGCACCGCCCCGTGGGCCCGCTACGAGCAGTACTTC. This sequence encodes CASTAPWARYEQYF.

The rearrangement links TRBV6-6 to TRBJ1-1; maybe TRBD1 (6 bases). Germline CDR1 reads MNHNY; CDR2 reads SVGAGI (reference sequence). The CDR3 spans 13 residues. V lost 7 bases, J lost 7 bases, and 16 bases lay in between. The CDR3 bases are TGTGCCAGCACCCAAGGGGAGGGGGTTGAAGCTTTCTTT. It specifies CASTQGEGVEAFF.

This clone was recorded once. The CDR3 spells CASSLGTGPYEQYF. CDR3 nucleotide sequence: TGTGCCAGCAGCTTGGGGACAGGCCCCTACGAGCAGTACTTC. The rearrangement links TRBV7-9 to TRBJ2-7; 8 bases match TRBD1. CDR3 size: 14 residues. The V gene's germline CDR1 is SEHNR and CDR2 FQNEAQ (reference sequence). J lost 2 bases, V lost 3 bases, and 3 bases had no gene match.

V gene TRBV19 combines with J gene TRBJ2-7, with 12 bases that match TRBD1. Germline values: CDR1 LNHDA, CDR2 SQIVND (reference sequence). Losses at the gene ends were 5 bases for V and 5 bases for J; bases not matched to a gene: 10. The CDR3 totals 16 residues. The CDR3 DNA is TGTGCCAGTAGTCTCCAACCGGGACAGGGGGCCGACGAGCAGTACTTC. As protein: CASSLQPGQGADEQYF.

The V call is TRBV28, the J call TRBJ1-2, with 8 nucleotides matching TRBD1. The CDR3 runs 14 residues. Germline CDR1 reads MDHEN; CDR2 reads SYDVKM. V lost 6 bases, J lost 4 bases, and 7 bases stayed unmatched. The CDR3 DNA sequence: TGTGCCAGCAGACCGAGGACAGGGCTCTATGGCTACACCTTC. As protein: CASRPRTGLYGYTF.